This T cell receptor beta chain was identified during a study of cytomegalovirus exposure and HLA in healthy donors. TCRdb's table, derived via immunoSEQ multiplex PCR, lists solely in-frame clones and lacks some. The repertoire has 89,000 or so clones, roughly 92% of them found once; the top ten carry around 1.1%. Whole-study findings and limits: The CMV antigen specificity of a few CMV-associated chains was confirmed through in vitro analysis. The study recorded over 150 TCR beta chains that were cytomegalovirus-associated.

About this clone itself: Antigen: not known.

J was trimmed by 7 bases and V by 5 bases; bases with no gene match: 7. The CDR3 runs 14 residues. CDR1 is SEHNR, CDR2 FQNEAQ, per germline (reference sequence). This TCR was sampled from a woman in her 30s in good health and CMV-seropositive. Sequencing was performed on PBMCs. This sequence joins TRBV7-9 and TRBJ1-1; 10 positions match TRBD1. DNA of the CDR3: TGTGCCAGCAGCCGACAGGGGGCGCCGGTTGAAGCTTTCTTT. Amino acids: CASSRQGAPVEAFF.